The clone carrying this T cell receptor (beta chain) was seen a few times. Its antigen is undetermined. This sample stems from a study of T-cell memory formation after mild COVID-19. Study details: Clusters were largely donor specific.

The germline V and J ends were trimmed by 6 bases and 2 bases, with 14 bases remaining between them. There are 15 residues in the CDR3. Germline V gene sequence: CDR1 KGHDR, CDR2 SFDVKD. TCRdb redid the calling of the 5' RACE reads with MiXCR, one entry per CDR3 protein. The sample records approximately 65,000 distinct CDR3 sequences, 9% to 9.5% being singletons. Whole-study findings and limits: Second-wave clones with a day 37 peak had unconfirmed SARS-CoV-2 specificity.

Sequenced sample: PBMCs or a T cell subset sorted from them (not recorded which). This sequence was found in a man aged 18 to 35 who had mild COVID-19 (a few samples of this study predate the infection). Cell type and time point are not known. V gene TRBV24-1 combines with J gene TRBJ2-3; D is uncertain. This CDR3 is CATSLGRTYTDTQYF. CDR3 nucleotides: TGTGCCACCAGTTTAGGCAGGACCTACACAGATACGCAGTATTTT.